This T cell receptor (beta chain) was recorded in a study of CD8 T cells in ankylosing spondylitis. Study conclusions and caveats: The study looked at matched synovial fluid samples from ankylosing spondylitis patients. Disease-linked clones were reported to be significantly enriched there. Ankylosing spondylitis blood seemed to carry a telltale TCR beta motif made of several highly homologous variants.

Each TCR beta library was made by quantitative 5'-RACE that incorporated molecular barcodes. TCRdb reprocessed the 5' RACE reads via MiXCR and lists one record per CDR3 protein. The table lists tens of thousands of distinct CDR3 sequences, about 3% of them singletons. This clonotype came up a few times. Its antigen is not identified. Trimming at V came to 3 bases and at J to 2 bases, leaving 7 bases not matched to a gene. The CDR3 runs to 15 residues. The germline V gene encodes CDR1 SGDLS and CDR2 YYNGEE. This clonotype originated in a male donor with ankylosing spondylitis or in good health (not recorded which). The sequenced sample consisted of blood, either unsorted or a sorted T cell fraction (not recorded which). V and J are TRBV9 and TRBJ2-5; 7 bases align to TRBD1. In DNA, the CDR3 is TGTGCCAGCAGCGCAAGACAGGGAGCACAAGAGACCCAGTACTTC. Translating it yields CASSARQGAQETQYF.